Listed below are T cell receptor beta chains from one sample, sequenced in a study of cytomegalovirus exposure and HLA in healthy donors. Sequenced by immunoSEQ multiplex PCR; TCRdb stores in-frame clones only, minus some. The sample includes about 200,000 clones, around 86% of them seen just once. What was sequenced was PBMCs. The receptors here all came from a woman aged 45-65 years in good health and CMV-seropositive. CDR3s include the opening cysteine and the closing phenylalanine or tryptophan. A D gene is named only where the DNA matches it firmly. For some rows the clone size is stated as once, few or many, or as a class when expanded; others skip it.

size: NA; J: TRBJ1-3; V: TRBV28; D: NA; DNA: TGTGCCAGCAGCCCTCGGGGGGGCCCAAGAAACACCATATATTTT; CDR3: CASSPRGGPRNTIYF
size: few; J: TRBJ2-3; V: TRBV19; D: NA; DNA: TGTGACCGTGGGGGGACAGATACGCAGTATTTT; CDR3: CDRGGTDTQYF
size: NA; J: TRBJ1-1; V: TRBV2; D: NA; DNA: TGTGCCAGTACCCGTCGGGATGCCGCTGAAGCTTTCTTT; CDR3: CASTRRDAAEAFF
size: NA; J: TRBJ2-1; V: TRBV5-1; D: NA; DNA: TGCGCCACCACCCTCCTAGCGGAGGGGGGTGAGCAGTTCTTC; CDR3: CATTLLAEGGEQFF
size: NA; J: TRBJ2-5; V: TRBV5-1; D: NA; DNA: TGCGCCAGCAGCTCCGGGTCCCAAGAGACCCAGTACTTC; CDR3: CASSSGSQETQYF
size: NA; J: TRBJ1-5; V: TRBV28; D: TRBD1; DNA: TGTGCCAGCAGTACCACAGGGGCCTATCAGCCCCAGCATTTT; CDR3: CASSTTGAYQPQHF
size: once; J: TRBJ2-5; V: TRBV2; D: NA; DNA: TGTGCCAGCAGTGAAGGGGCCACTCTGGGGACCCAGTACTTC; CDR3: CASSEGATLGTQYF
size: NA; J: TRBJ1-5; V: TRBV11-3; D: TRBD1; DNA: TGTGCCAGCAGCTTGGACTCCCGACAGGGCCTTCAGCCCCAGCATTTT; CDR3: CASSLDSRQGLQPQHF
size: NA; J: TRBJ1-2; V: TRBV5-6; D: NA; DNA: TGTGCCAGCAGCTTGTACGCGGGAGGCTACACCTTC; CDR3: CASSLYAGGYTF
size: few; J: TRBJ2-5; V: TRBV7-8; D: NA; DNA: TGTGCCAGCAGCGTCGGACTCCAAGAGACCCAGTACTTC; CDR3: CASSVGLQETQYF
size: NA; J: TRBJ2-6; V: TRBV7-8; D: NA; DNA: TGTGCCAGCAAACGCCGATACGAAAGTGGGGCTGGGGACTCTGGGGCCAACGGCCTGACTTTC; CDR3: CASKRRYESGAGDSGANGLTF
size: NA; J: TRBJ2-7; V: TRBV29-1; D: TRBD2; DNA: TGCAGCGTTTCCGGGGGGAGCTACGAGCAGTACTTC; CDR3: CSVSGGSYEQYF
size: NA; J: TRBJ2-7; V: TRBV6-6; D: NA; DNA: TGTGCCAGCAGCCCCTTCGGCCAGGGGGAGGACGAGCAGTACTTC; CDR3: CASSPFGQGEDEQYF
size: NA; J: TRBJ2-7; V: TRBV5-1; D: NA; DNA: TGCGCCAGCAGCCGTCAGGTAGCGGACCCCTCCTACGAGCAGTACTTC; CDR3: CASSRQVADPSYEQYF
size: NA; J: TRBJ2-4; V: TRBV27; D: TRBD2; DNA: TGTGCCAGCAGTTCCCTCGGGGGGGGAGGGGGGTGGGCCAAAAACATTCAGTACTTC; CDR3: CASSSLGGGGGWAKNIQYF
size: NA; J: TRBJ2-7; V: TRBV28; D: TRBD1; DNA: TGTGCCAGCAGTTTATGGGGACAGGACTACGAGCAGTACTTC; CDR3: CASSLWGQDYEQYF
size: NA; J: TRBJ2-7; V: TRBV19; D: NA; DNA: TGTGCCAGTAGTATGAGTTCGGCTAGCGACTCCTACGAGCAGTACTTC; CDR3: CASSMSSASDSYEQYF
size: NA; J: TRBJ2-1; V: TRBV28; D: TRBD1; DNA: TGTGCCAGCAGTTCGTACAACAGGGGGCAGAGGTCCTACAATGAGCAGTTCTTC; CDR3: CASSSYNRGQRSYNEQFF
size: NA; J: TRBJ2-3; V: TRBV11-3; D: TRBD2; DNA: TGTGCCAGCAGCATTAGCGGGTACACAGATACGCAGTATTTT; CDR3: CASSISGYTDTQYF
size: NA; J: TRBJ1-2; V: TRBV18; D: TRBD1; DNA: TGTGCCAGCTCACCACCGACAGGGAACTATGGCTACACCTTC; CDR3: CASSPPTGNYGYTF
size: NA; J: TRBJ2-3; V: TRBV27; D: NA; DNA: TGTGCCAGCAGTGCGAGCCAGGACACGGATACGCAGTATTTT; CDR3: CASSASQDTDTQYF
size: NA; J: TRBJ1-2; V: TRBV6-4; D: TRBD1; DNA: TGTGCCAGCAGTTTAGGGGGCGGCTATGGCTACACCTTC; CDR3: CASSLGGGYGYTF
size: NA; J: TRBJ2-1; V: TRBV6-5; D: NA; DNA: TGTGCCAGCAGTTATGATCGGGGGACCAGGAATGAGCAGTTCTTC; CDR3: CASSYDRGTRNEQFF
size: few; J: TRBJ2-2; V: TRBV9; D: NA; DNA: TGTGCCAGCAGCGTAGGAGGGAACACCGGGGAGCTGTTTTTT; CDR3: CASSVGGNTGELFF
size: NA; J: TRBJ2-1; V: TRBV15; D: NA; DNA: TGTGCCACCAGCAGAGTGGTGCAGTACAATGAGCAGTTCTTC; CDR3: CATSRVVQYNEQFF
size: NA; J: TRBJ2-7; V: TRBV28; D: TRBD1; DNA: TGTGCCAGCAGTTCAACCTCCGGGACAGGGTTTGGAGGGCAGTACTTC; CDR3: CASSSTSGTGFGGQYF
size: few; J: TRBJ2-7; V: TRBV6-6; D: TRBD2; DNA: TGTGCCAGCAGTTACTCGATGGGAGGGGAGCAGTACTTC; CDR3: CASSYSMGGEQYF
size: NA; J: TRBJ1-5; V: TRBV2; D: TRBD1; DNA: TGTGCCAGCAAAGGGACAGTCAATCAGCCCCAGCATTTT; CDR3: CASKGTVNQPQHF
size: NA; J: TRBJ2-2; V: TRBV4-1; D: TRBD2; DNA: TGCGCCAGCAGCCAACCCGGACTAGCGGGAGTTGTCGGGGAGCTGTTTTTT; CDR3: CASSQPGLAGVVGELFF
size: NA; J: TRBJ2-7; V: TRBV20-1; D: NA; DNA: TGCAGTGCTAGAGCTTCCTACGAGCAGTACTTC; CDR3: CSARASYEQYF
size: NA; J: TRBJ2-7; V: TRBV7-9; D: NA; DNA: TGTGCCAGCAGCGGAGGTAACGAGCAGTACTTC; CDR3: CASSGGNEQYF
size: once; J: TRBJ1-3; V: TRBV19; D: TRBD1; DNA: TGTGCCAGCAATCCTCAGGGGGTTGGAAACACCATATATTTT; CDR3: CASNPQGVGNTIYF
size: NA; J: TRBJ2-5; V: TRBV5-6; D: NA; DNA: TGTGCCAGCAGCTTGGGGCGGTCCCAAGAGACCCAGTACTTC; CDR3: CASSLGRSQETQYF
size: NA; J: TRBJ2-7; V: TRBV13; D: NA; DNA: TGTGCCAGCAGTTCGACATCAACCCACTACGAGCAGTACTTC; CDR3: CASSSTSTHYEQYF
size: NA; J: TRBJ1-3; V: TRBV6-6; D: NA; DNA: TGTGCCAGCAGCCCTTCGGGAAACACCATATATTTT; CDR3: CASSPSGNTIYF
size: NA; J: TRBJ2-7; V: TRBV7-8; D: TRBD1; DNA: TGTGCCTCTACCCCGGGACAGGGAGGCTACGAGCAGTACTTC; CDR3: CASTPGQGGYEQYF
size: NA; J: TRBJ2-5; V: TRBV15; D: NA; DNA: TGTGCCACCAGCAGACCGGGATCCCTTGTGGAGACCCAGTACTTC; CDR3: CATSRPGSLVETQYF
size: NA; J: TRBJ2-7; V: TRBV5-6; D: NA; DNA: TGTGCCAGCAGCTTCACCCAATCGGGACACGGAGACTACGAGCAGTACTTC; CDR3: CASSFTQSGHGDYEQYF
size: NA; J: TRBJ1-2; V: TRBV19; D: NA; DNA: TGTGCCAGTAACAAACAAGACAGGCCCTATGGCTACACCTTC; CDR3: CASNKQDRPYGYTF
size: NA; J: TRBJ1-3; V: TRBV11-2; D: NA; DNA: TGTGCCAGCAGCTTAGATCACGCGGCAAGCTCTGGAAACACCATATATTTT; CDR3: CASSLDHAASSGNTIYF
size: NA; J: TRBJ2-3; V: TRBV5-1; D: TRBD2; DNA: TGCGCCAGCAGTCCCGCCCTACTAGCGAGGGCAGATACGCAGTATTTT; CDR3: CASSPALLARADTQYF
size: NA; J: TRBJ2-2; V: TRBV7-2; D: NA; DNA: TGTGCCAGCAGCTTAGCGGGGCGAACCGGGGAGCTGTTTTTT; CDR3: CASSLAGRTGELFF
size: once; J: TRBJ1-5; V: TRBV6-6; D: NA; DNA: TGTGCCAGCGGCGGACAGTCCCGGGCCCAGCATTTT; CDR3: CASGGQSRAQHF
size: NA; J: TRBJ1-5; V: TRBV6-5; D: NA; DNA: TGTGCCAGCAGTTACTCAACGACAGTGTACAATCAGCCCCAGCATTTT; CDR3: CASSYSTTVYNQPQHF
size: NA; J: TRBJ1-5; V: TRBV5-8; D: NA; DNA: TGTGCCAGCAGCTTTAGGGGGAACAATCAGCCCCAGCATTTT; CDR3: CASSFRGNNQPQHF
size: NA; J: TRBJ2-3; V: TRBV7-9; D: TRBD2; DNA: TGTTCCAGCAGCTTGGGCGGGGGGTCCTTAACAGATACGCAGTATTTT; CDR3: CSSSLGGGSLTDTQYF
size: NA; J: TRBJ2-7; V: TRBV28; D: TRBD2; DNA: TGTGCCAGCAGTTCCCCTAGCGGAGCCTACGAGCAGTACTTC; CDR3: CASSSPSGAYEQYF
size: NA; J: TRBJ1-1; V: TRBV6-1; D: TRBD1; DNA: TGTGCCAGCAGTCCTATCGACAGGGCTGAAGCTTTCTTT; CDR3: CASSPIDRAEAFF
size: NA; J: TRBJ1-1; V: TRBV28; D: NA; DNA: TGTGCCAGCAGTTCATACACTGAAGCTTTCTTT; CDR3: CASSSYTEAFF
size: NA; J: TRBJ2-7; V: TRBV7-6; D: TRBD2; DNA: TGTGCCAGCAGCCAGGGGACTAGCGCCGGGTACGAGCAGTACTTC; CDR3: CASSQGTSAGYEQYF
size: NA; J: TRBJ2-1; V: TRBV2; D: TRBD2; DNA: TGTGCCAGCAGACGACTAGCGCGATACAATGAGCAGTTCTTC; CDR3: CASRRLARYNEQFF
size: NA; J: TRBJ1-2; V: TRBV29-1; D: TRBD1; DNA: TGCAGCGTTGACAGGGGGCACGGCTACACCTTC; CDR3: CSVDRGHGYTF
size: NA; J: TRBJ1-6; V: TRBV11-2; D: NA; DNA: TGTGCCAGCAGCTTAGTCGGGACCGGAGGGTCACCCCTCCACTTT; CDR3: CASSLVGTGGSPLHF